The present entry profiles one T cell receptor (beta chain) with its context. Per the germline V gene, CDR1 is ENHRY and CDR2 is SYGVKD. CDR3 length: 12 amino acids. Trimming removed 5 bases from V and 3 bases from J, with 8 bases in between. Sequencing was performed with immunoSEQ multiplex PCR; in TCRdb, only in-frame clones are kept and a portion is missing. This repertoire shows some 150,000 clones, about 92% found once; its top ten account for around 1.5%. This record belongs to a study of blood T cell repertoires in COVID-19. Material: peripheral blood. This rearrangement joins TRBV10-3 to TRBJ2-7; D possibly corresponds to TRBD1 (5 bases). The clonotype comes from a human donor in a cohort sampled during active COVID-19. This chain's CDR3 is CAISPTVYEQYF. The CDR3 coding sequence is TGTGCCATCAGTCCGACAGTCTACGAGCAGTACTTC.